This entry concerns a single T cell receptor beta chain. The data derive from a study of a mutant IDH1 vaccine in newly diagnosed glioma. Study information: Those enrolled had earlier been treated with radiotherapy, temozolomide, or both, mostly both.

There are 13 residues in the CDR3. The V end lost 9 bases, the J end lost 6 bases, and 12 bases lay between the germline ends. Germline V gene lookup returns CDR1 LNHDA and CDR2 SQIVND (reference sequence). Time point specified: baseline, week 1 (first vaccination visit). Treatment defined: pre-vaccination baseline after standard-of-care therapy. New WHO grade 3 or 4 astrocytomas that were IDH1-mutant and ATRX-lost occurred in the donors. The assay was immunoSEQ multiplex PCR, and TCRdb's table has in-frame clones only and misses some. The sample lists about 46,000 clones; more than 60% were seen once.

Sequences were derived from PBMCs, sampled from a glioma patient treated with radiotherapy, temozolomide or both. This receptor was identified in a woman aged 35 to 49 with glioma. The V and J genes are TRBV19 and TRBJ1-6; no clear D. The CDR3, as DNA: TGTGCCAGCGGAAGGGATTCTAATTCACCCCTCCACTTT. Protein product: CASGRDSNSPLHF.